This T cell receptor beta chain was identified in a study of T cell clusters in autoimmune cytopenias. General study findings and limits: TRB repertoire shifts in secondary cytopenia and chronic lymphocytic leukemia mostly reflected lymphoma, not autoimmunity.

TRB amplification used 200 to 250 ng of peripheral blood genomic DNA. Multiplex touch-down PCR amplified TRB using TRB-A and TRB-B pools in one tube. Reprocessing the multiplex PCR reads, TCRdb reports a single entry for every CDR3 protein and omits DNA. This listing includes about 15,000 distinct CDR3 sequences. Note on this clonotype: What it recognizes is unknown.

The CDR3 sequence is 18 residues long. CDR1 is SGHDT and CDR2 is YYEEEE in the germline V gene. Specimen: peripheral blood. The clonotype originates from a human donor with an autoimmune cytopenia or autoimmune hepatitis (not recorded which). V is TRBV5-6 and J is TRBJ2-5; TCRdb gives TRBD2 as the D gene, but with no DNA this cannot be confirmed. CDR3 sequence: CASSSGLAGEEGKETQYF. The whole variable domain, filled in from reference TRBV5-6 and TRBJ2-5, reads DAGVTQSPTHLIKTRGQQVTLRCSPKSGHDTVSWYQQALGQGPQFIFQYYEEEERQRGNFPDRFSGHQFPNYSSELNVNALLLGDSALYLCASSSGLAGEEGKETQYFGPGTRLLVL.